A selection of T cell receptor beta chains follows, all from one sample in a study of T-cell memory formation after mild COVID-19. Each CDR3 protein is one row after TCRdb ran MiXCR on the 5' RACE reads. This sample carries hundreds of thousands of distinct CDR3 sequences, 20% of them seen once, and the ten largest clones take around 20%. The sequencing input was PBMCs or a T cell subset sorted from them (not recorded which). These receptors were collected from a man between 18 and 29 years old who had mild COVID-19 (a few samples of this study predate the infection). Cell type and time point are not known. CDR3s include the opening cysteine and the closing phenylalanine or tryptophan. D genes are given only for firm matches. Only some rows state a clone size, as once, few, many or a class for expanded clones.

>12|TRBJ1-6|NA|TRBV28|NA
CVTRQGNSPLHF
TGTGTCACCCGTCAGGGTAATTCACCCCTCCACTTT
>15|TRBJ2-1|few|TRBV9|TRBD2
CASSESGGPPLEQFF
TGTGCCAGCAGCGAAAGCGGGGGGCCCCCACTTGAGCAGTTCTTC
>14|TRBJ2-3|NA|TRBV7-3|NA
CASSLSRVADTQYF
TGTGCCAGCAGCTTAAGCCGGGTGGCAGATACGCAGTATTTT
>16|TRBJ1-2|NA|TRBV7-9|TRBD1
CASSFPGGLLNYGYTF
TGTGCCAGCAGCTTCCCAGGGGGCTTACTTAACTATGGCTACACCTTC
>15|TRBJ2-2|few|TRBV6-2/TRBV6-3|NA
CASSYGPAGTGELFF
TGTGCCAGCAGTTACGGCCCCGCGGGCACCGGGGAGCTGTTTTTT
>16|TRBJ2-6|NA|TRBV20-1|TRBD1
CSARRQGDTGANVLTF
TGCAGTGCTCGTCGACAGGGGGACACTGGGGCCAACGTCCTGACTTTC
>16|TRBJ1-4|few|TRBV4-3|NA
CASSQELGSTNEKLFF
TGCGCCAGCAGCCAAGAATTAGGGTCAACTAATGAAAAACTGTTTTTT
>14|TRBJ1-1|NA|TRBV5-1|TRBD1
CASRWDRENTEAFF
TGCGCCAGCAGATGGGACAGAGAGAACACTGAAGCTTTCTTT
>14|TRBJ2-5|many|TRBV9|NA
CASSPRTRTETQYF
TGTGCCAGCAGCCCCCGGACACGGACAGAGACCCAGTACTTC
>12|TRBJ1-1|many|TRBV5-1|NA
CASSLPGTEAFF
TGCGCCAGCAGTCTCCCCGGTACTGAAGCTTTCTTT
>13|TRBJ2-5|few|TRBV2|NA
CASSEASEETQYF
TGTGCCAGCAGTGAAGCGTCGGAAGAGACCCAGTACTTC
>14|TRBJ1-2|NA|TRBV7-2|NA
CASSQGGPFYGYTF
TGTGCCAGCAGCCAGGGTGGGCCTTTCTATGGCTACACCTTC
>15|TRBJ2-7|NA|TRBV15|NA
CATSRDRWAESGQYF
TGTGCCACCAGCAGAGATCGGTGGGCCGAGAGCGGGCAGTACTTC